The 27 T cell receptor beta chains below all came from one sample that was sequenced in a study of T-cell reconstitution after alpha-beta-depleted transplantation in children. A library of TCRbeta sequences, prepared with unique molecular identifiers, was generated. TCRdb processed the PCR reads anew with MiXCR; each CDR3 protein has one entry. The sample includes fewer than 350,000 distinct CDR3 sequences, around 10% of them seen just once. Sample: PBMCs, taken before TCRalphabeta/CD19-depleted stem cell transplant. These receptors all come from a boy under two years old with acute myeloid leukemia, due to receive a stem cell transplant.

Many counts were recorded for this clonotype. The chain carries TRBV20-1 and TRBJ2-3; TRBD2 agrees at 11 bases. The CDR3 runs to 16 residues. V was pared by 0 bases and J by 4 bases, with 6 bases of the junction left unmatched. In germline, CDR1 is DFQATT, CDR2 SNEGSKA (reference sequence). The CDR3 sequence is CSARDWASGRPDTQYF. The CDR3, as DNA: TGCAGTGCTAGAGATTGGGCTAGCGGGAGGCCAGATACGCAGTATTTT.

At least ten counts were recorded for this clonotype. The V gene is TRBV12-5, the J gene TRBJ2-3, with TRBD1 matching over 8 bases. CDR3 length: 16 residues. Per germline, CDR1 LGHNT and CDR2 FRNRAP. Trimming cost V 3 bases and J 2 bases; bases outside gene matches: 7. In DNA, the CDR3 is TGTGCTAGTGGTTTCATGACAGGGGTCTACACAGATACGCAGTATTTT. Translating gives CASGFMTGVYTDTQYF.

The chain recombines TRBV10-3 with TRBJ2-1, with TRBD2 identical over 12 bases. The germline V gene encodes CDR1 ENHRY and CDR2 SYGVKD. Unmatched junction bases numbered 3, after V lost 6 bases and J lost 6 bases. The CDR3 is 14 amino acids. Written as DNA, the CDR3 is TGTGCCATCAGACCACTAGCGGGGGGCAATGAGCAGTTCTTC. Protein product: CAIRPLAGGNEQFF.

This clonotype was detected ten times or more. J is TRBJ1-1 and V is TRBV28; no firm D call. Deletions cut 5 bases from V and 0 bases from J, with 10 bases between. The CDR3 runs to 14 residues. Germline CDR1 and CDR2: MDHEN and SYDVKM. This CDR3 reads CASSPDMLNTEAFF. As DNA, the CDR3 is TGTGCCAGCAGTCCCGACATGTTGAACACTGAAGCTTTCTTT.

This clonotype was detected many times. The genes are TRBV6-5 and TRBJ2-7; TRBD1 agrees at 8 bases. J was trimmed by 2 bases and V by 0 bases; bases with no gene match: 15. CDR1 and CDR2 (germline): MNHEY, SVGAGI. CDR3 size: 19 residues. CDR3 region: CASSYSVTDGQGVTYEQYF. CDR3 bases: TGTGCCAGCAGTTACTCGGTGACCGACGGACAGGGAGTCACCTACGAGCAGTACTTC.

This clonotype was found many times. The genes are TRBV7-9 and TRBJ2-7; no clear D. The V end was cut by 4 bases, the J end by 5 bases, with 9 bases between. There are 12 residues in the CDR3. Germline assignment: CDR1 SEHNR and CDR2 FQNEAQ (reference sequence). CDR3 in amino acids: CASSYRMNEQYF. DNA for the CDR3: TGTGCCAGCAGCTATCGAATGAACGAGCAGTACTTC.

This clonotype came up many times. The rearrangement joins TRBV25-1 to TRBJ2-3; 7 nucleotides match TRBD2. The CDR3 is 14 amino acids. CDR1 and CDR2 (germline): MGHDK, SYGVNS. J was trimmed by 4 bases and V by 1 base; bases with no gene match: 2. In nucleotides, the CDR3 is TGTGCCAGCAGTGAATTGGGGGGGGCAGATACGCAGTATTTT. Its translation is CASSELGGADTQYF.

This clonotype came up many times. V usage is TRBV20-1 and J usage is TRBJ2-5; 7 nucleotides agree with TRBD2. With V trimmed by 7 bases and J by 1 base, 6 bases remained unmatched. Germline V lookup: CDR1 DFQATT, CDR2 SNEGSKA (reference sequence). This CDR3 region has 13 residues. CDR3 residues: CSVSGGGQETQYF. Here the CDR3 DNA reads TGCAGTGTATCTGGCGGGGGCCAAGAGACCCAGTACTTC.

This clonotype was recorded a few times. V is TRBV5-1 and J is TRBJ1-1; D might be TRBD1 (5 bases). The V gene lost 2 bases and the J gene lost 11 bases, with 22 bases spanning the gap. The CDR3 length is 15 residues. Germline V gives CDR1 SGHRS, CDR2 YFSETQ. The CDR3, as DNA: TGCGCCAGCAGCTTTAGTGGGACCACAACCGGGGCGGCTTTCTTT. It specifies CASSFSGTTTGAAFF.

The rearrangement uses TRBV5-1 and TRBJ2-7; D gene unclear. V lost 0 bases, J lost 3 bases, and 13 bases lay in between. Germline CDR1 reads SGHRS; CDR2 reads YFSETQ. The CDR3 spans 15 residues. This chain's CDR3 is CASSLAQGWYYEQYF. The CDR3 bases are TGCGCCAGCAGCTTGGCCCAAGGATGGTACTACGAGCAGTACTTC.

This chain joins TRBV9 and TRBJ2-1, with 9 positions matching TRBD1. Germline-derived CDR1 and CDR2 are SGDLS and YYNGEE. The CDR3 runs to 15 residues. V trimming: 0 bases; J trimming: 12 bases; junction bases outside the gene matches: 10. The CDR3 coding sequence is TGTGCCAGCAGCGTAGGGGGGACAGGGTTTTTGGGGCAGTTCTTC. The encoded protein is CASSVGGTGFLGQFF.

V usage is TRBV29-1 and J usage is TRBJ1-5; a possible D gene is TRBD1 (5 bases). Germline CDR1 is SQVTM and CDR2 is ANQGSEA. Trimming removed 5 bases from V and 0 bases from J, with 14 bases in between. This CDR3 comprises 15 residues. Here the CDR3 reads CSVSRDGYSNQPQHF. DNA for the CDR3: TGCAGCGTTTCCCGGGACGGTTATAGCAATCAGCCCCAGCATTTT. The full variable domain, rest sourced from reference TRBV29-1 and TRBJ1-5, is SAVISQKPSRDICQRGTSLTIQCQVDSQVTMMFWYRQQPGQSLTLIATANQGSEATYESGFVIDKFPISRPNLTFSTLTVSNMSPEDSSIYLCSVSRDGYSNQPQHFGDGTRLSIL.

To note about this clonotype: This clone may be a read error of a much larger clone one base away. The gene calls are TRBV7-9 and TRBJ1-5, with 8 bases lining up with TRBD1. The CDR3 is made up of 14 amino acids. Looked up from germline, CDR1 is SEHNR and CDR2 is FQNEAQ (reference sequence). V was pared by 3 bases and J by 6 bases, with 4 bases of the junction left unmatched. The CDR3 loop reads CASSLTGVLQPQHF. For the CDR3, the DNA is TGTGCCAGCAGCTTGACAGGGGTACTTCAGCCCCAGCATTTT.

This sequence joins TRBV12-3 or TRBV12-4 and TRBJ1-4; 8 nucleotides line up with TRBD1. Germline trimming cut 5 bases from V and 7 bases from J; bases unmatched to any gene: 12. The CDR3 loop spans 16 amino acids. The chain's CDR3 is CASSPTPGQVGEKLFF. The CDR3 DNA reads TGTGCCAGCAGTCCGACCCCGGGACAGGTCGGTGAAAAACTGTTTTTT.

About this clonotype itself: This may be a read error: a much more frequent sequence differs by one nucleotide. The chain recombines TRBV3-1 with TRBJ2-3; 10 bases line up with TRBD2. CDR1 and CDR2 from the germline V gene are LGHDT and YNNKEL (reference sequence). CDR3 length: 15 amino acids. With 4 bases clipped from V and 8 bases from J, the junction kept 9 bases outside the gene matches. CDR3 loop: CASSPTSGERVTQYF. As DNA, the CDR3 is TGTGCCAGCAGCCCTACTAGCGGGGAAAGGGTTACGCAGTATTTT.

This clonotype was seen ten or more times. In DNA, the CDR3 is TGCAGTGCTTTTTCAGGGATGGTTGGAAACACCATATATTTT. It specifies CSAFSGMVGNTIYF. V and J are TRBV20-1 and TRBJ1-3; tentatively, D is TRBD1 (5 bases). V was trimmed by 5 bases and J by 3 bases, leaving 14 bases between them. This CDR3 region has 14 residues. Germline V gene data show CDR1 as DFQATT and CDR2 as SNEGSKA (reference sequence).

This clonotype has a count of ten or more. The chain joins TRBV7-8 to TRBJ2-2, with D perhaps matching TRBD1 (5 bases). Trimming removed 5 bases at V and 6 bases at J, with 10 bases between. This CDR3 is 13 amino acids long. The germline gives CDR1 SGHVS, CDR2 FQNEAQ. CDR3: CASSVGQAGELFF. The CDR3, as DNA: TGTGCCAGCAGCGTCGGACAAGCCGGGGAGCTGTTTTTT.

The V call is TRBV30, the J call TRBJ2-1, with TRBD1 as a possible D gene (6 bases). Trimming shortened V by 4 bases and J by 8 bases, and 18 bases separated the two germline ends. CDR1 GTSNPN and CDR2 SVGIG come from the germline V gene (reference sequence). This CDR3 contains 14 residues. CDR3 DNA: TGTGCCTGGACCCGGCGGTTACAGGGCCATGAGCAGTTCTTC. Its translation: CAWTRRLQGHEQFF.

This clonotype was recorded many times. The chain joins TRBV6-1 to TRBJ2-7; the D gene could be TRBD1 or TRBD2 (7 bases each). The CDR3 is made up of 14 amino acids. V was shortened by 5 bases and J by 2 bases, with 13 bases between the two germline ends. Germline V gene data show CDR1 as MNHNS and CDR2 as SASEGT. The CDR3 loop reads CASSRQGGAYEQYF. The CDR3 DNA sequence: TGTGCCAGCAGTCGACAGGGAGGGGCCTACGAGCAGTACTTC.

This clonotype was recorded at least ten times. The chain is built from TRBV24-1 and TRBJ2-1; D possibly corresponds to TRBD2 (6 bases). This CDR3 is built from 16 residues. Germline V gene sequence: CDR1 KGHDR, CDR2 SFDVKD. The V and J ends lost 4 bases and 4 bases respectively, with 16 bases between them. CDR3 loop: CATSDPRGIEYNEQFF. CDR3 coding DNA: TGTGCCACCAGTGACCCCCGGGGGATCGAGTACAATGAGCAGTTCTTC.

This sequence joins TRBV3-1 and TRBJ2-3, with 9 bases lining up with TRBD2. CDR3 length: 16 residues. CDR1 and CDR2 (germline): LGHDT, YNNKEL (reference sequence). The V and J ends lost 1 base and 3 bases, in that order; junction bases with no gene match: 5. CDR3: CASSQGRGGWTDTQYF. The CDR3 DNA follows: TGTGCCAGCAGCCAAGGGCGGGGGGGGTGGACAGATACGCAGTATTTT.

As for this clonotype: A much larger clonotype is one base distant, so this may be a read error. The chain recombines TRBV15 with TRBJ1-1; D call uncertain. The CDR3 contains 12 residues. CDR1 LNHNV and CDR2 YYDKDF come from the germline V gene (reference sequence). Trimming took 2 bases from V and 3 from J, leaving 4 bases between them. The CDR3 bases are TGTGCCACCAGCAGACAGGACACTGAAGCTTTCTTT. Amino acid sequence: CATSRQDTEAFF.

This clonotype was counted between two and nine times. The CDR3 nucleotides are TGCAGTGCAACCTCAGACAAGGTGAATTCACCCCTCCACTTT. The encoded protein is CSATSDKVNSPLHF. The V call is TRBV20-1, the J call TRBJ1-6; D uncertain. Per the germline V gene, CDR1 is DFQATT and CDR2 is SNEGSKA (reference sequence). V dropped 6 bases and J dropped 7 bases, with 16 bases sitting between them. The CDR3 has 14 amino acids.

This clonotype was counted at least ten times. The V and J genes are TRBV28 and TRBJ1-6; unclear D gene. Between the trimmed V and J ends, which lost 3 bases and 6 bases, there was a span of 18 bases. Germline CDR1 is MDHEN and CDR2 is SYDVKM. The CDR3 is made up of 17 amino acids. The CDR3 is CASSFFGYGPINSPLHF. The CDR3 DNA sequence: TGTGCCAGCAGTTTTTTCGGTTACGGACCGATTAATTCACCCCTCCACTTT.

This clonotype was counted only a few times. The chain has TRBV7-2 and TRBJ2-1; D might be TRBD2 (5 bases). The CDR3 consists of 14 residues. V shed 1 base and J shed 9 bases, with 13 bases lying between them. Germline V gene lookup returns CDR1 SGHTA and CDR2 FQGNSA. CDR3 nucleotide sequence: TGTGCCAGCAGCTTAGGAGGGAGTATGGGTGAGCAGTTCTTC. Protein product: CASSLGGSMGEQFF.

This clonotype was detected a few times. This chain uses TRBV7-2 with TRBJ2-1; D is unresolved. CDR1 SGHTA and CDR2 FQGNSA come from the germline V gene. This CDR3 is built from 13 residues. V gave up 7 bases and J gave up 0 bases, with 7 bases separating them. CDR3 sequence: CASTPLSYNEQFF. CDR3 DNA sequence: TGTGCCAGCACCCCCCTCTCCTACAATGAGCAGTTCTTC.

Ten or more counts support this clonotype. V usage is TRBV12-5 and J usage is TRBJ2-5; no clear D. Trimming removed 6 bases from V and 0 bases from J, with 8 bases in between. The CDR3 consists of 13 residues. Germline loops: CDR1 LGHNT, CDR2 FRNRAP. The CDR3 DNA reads TGTGCTAGTGGCCCAGGACACCAAGAGACCCAGTACTTC. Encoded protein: CASGPGHQETQYF.